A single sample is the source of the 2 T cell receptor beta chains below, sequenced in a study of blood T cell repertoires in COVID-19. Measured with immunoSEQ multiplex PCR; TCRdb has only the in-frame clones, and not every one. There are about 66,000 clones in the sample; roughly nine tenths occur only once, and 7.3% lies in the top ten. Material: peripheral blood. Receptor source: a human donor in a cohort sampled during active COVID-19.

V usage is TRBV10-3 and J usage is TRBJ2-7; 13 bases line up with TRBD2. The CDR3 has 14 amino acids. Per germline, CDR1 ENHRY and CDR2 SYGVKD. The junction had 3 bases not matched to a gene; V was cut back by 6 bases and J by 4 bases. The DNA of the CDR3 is TGTGCCATCAGCGGGACTAGCGGGGAATACGAGCAGTACTTC. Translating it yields CAISGTSGEYEQYF.

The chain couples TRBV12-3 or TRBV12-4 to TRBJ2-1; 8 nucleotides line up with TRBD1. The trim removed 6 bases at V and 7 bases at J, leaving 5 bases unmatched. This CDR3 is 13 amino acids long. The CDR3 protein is CASRPDRVNEQFF. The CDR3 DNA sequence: TGTGCCAGCAGACCGGACAGGGTAAATGAGCAGTTCTTC.